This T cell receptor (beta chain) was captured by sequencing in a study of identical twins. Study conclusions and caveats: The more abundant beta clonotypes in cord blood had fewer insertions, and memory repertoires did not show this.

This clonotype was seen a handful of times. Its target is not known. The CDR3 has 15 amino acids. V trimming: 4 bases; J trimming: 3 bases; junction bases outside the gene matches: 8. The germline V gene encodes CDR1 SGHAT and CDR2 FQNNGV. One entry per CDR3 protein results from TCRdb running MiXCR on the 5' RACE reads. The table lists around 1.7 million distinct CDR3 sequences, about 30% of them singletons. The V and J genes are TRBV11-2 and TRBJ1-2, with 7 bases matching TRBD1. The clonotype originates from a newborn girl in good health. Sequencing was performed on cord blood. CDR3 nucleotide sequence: TGTGCCAGCAGCTCCCACCGGGACAGCGACTATGGCTACACCTTC. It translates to CASSSHRDSDYGYTF. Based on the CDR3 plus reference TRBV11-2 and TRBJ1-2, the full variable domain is EAGVAQSPRYKIIEKRQSVAFWCNPISGHATLYWYQQILGQGPKLLIQFQNNGVVDDSQLPKDRFSAERLKGVDSTLKIQPAKLEDSAVYLCASSSHRDSDYGYTFGSGTRLTVV.